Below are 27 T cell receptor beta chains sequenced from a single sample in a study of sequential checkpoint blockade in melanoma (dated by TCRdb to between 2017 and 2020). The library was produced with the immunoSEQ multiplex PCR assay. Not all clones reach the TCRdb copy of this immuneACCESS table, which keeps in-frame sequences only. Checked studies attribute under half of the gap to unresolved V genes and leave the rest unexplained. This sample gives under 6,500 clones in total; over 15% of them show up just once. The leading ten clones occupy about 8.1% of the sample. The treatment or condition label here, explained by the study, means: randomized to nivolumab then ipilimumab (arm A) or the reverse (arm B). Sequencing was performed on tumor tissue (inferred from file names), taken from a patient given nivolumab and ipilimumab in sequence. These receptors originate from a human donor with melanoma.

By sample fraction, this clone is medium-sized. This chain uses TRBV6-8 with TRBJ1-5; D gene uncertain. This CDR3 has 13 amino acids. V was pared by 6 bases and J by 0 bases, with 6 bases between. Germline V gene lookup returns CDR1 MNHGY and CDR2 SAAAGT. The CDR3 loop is CASSSNSNQPQHF. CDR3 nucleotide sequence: TGTGCCAGCAGCTCTAATAGCAATCAGCCCCAGCATTTT.

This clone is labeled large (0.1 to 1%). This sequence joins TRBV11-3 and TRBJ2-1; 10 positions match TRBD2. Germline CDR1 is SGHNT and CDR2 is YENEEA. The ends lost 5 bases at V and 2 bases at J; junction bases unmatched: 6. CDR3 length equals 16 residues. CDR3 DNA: TGTGCCAGCAGCCCCACTAGCGGGGAAACCTACAATGAGCAGTTCTTC. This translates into CASSPTSGETYNEQFF. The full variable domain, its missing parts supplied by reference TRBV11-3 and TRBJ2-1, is EAGVVQSPRYKIIEKKQPVAFWCNPISGHNTLYWYLQNLGQGPELLIRYENEEAVDDSQLPKDRFSAERLKGVDSTLKIQPAELGDSAVYLCASSPTSGETYNEQFFGPGTRLTVL.

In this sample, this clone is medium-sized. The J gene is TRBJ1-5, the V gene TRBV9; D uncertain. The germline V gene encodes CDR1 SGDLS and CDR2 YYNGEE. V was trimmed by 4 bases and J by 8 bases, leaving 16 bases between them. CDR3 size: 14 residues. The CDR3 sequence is CASSPYGSGEPQHF. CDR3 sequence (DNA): TGTGCCAGCAGCCCTTATGGGAGTGGTGAGCCCCAGCATTTT.

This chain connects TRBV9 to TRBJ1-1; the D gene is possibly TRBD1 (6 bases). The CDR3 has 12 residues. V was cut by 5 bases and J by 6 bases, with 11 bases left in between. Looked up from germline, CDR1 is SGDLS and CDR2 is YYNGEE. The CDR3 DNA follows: TGTGCCAGCAGGGGGGCTCGGCCTGAAGCTTTCTTT. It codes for CASRGARPEAFF.

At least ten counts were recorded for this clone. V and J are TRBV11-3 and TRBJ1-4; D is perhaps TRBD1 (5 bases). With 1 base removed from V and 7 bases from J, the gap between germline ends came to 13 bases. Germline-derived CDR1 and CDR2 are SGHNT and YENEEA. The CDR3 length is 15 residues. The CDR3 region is CASSLGNIGGEKLFF. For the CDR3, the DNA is TGTGCCAGCAGCTTAGGGAACATCGGGGGTGAAAAACTGTTTTTT.

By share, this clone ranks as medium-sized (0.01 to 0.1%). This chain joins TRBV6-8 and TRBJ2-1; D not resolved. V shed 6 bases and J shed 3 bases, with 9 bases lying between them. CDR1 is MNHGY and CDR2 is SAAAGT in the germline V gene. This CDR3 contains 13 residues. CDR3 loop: CASSDFGYNEQFF. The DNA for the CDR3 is TGTGCCAGCAGCGACTTTGGCTACAATGAGCAGTTCTTC.

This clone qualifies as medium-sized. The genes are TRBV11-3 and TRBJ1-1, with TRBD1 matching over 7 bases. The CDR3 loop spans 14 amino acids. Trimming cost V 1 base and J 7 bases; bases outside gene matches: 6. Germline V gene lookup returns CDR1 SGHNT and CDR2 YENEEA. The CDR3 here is CASSLGSYRGEAFF. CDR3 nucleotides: TGTGCCAGCAGCTTAGGGTCATACAGGGGTGAAGCTTTCTTT.

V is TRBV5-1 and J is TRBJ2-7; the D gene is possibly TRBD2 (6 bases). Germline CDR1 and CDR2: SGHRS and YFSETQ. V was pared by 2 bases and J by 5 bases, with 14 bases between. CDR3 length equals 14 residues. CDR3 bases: TGCGCCAGCAGCTTTGGCAGTTGGGGGGACGAGCAGTACTTC. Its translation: CASSFGSWGDEQYF.

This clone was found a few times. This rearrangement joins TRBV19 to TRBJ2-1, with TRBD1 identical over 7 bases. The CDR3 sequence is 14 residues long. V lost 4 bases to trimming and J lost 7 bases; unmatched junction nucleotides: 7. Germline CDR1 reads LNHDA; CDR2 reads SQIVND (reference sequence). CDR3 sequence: CASSTGQVGNEQFF. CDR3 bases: TGTGCCAGTAGTACCGGACAGGTTGGGAATGAGCAGTTCTTC. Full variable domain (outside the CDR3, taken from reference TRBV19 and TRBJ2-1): DGGITQSPKYLFRKEGQNVTLSCEQNLNHDAMYWYRQDPGQGLRLIYYSQIVNDFQKGDIAEGYSVSREKKESFPLTVTSAQKNPTAFYLCASSTGQVGNEQFFGPGTRLTVL.

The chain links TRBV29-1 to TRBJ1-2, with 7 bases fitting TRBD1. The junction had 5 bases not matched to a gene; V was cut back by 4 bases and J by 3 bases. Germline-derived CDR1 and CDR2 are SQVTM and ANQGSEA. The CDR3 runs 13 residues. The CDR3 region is CSVGDSRDYGYTF. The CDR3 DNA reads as TGCAGCGTTGGGGACAGCCGGGACTATGGCTACACCTTC.

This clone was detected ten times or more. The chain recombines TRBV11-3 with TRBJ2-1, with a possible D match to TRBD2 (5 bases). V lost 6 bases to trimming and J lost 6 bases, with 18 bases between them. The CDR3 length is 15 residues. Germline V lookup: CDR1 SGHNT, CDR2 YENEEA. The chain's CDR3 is CASRPPTLDLNEQFF. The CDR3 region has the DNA TGTGCCAGCAGACCTCCTACACTAGACCTCAATGAGCAGTTCTTC.

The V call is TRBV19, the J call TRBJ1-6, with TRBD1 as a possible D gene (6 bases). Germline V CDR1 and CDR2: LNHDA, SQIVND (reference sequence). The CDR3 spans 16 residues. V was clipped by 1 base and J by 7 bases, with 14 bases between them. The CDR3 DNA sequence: TGTGCCAGTAGTATAGCCCACAGGGAAGGGAATTCACCCCTCCACTTT. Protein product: CASSIAHREGNSPLHF.

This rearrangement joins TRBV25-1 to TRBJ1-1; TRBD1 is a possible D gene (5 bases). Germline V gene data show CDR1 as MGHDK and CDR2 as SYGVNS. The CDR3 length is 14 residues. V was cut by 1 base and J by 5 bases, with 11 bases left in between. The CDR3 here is CASSELQGVTEAFF. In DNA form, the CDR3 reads TGTGCCAGCAGTGAATTGCAGGGAGTAACTGAAGCTTTCTTT.

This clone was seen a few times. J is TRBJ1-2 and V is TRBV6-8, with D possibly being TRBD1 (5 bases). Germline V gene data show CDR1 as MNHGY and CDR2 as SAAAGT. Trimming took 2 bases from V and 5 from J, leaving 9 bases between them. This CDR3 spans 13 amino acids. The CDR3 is CASSYGGEYGYTF. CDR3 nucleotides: TGTGCCAGCAGTTACGGGGGAGAGTATGGCTACACCTTC.

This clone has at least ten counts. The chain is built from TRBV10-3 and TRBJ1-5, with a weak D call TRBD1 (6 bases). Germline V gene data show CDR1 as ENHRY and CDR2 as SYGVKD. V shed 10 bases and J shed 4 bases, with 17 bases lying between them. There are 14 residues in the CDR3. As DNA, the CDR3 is TGTGCCAGCCAGGGGCTCGGGGGTAATCAGCCCCAGCATTTT. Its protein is CASQGLGGNQPQHF.

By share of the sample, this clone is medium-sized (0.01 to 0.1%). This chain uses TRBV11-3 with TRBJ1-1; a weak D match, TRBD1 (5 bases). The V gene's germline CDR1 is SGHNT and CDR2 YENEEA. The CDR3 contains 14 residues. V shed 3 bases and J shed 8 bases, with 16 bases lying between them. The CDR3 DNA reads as TGTGCCAGCAGCTTGGACGCGGGAGGGGCAGAAGCTTTCTTT. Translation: CASSLDAGGAEAFF. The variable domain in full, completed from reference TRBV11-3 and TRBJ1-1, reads EAGVVQSPRYKIIEKKQPVAFWCNPISGHNTLYWYLQNLGQGPELLIRYENEEAVDDSQLPKDRFSAERLKGVDSTLKIQPAELGDSAVYLCASSLDAGGAEAFFGQGTRLTVV.

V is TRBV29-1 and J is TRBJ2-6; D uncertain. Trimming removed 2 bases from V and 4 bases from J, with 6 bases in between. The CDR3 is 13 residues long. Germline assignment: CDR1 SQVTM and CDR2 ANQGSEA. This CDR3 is CSVETSGANVLTF. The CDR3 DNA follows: TGCAGCGTTGAAACTTCAGGGGCCAACGTCCTGACTTTC.

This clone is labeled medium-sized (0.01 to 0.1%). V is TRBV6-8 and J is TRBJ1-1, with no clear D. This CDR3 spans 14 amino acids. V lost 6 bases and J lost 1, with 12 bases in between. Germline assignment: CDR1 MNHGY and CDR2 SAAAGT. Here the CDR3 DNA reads TGTGCCAGCAGCCCTCAGGTAGGGAACACTGAAGCTTTCTTT. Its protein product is CASSPQVGNTEAFF.

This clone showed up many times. The DNA for the CDR3 is TGTGCCAGCAGCTTCTCGACTAGCGGGCCCCAAGAGACCCAGTACTTC. This gives the protein CASSFSTSGPQETQYF. The J gene is TRBJ2-5, the V gene TRBV11-3; TRBD2 agrees at 10 bases. V shed 3 bases and J 1 base; nucleotides not matched to a gene: 5. The CDR3 length is 16 residues. Germline V gives CDR1 SGHNT, CDR2 YENEEA.

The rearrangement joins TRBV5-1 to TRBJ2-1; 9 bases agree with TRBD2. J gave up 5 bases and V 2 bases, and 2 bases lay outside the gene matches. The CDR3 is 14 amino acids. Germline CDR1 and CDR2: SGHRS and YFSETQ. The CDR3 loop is CASSFSGGHNEQFF. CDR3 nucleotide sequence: TGCGCCAGCAGCTTCAGCGGGGGGCACAATGAGCAGTTCTTC.

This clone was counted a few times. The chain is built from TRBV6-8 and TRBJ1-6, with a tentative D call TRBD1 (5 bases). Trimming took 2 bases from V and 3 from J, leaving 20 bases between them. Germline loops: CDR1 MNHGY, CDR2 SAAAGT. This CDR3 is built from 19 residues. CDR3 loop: CASSYRTLQGSFYNSPLHF. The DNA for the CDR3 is TGTGCCAGCAGTTACAGGACGCTGCAGGGATCTTTCTATAATTCACCCCTCCACTTT.

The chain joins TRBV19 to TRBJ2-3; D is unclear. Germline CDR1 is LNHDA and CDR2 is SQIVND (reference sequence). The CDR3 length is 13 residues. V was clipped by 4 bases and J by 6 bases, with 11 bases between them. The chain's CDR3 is CASSTLSRDTQYF. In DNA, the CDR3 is TGTGCCAGTAGTACCTTAAGCAGGGATACGCAGTATTTT.

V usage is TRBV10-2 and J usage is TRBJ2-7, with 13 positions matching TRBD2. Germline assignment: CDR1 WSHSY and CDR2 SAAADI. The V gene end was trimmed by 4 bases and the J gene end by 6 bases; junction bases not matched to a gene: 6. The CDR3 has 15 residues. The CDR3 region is CASSGTSGGAGEQYF. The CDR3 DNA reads TGCGCCAGCAGTGGAACTAGCGGGGGGGCGGGCGAGCAGTACTTC.

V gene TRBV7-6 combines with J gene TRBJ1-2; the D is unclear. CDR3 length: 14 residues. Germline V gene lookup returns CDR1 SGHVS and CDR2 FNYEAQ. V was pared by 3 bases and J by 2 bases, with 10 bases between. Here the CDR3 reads CASSLVAVNYGYTF. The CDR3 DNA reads TGTGCCAGCAGCTTGGTGGCAGTAAACTATGGCTACACCTTC.

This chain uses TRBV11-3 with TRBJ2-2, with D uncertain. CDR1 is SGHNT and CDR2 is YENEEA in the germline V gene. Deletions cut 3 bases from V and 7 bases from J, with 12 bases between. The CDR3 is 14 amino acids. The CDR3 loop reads CASSLLPYDGELFF. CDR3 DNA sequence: TGTGCCAGCAGCTTGCTTCCCTATGACGGGGAGCTGTTTTTT. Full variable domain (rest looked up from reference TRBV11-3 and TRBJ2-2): EAGVVQSPRYKIIEKKQPVAFWCNPISGHNTLYWYLQNLGQGPELLIRYENEEAVDDSQLPKDRFSAERLKGVDSTLKIQPAELGDSAVYLCASSLLPYDGELFFGEGSRLTVL.

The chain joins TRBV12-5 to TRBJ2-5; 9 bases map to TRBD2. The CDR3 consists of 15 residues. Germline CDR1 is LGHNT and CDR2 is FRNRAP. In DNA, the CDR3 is TGTGCCAGCACCCCTGGAGGCGGGGGGGCGGAGACCCAGTACTTC. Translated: CASTPGGGGAETQYF.

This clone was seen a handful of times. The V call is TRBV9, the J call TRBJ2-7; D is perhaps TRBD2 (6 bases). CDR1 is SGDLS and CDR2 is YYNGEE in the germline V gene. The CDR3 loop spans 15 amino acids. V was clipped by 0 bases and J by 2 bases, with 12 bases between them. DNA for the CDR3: TGTGCCAGCAGCGTAGCGGGAGCGGAGACCTACGAGCAGTACTTC. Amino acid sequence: CASSVAGAETYEQYF.